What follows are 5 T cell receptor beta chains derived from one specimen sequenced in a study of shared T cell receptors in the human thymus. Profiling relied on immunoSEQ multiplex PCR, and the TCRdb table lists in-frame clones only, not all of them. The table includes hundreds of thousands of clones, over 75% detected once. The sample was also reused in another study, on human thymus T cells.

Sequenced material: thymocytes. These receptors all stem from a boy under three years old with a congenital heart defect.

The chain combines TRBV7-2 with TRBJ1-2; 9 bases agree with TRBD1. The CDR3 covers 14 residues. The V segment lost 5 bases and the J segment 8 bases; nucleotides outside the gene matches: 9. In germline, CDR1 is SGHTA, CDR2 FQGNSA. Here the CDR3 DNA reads TGTGCCAGCAGCATCGGGACAGGGACGTCCGGCTACACCTTC. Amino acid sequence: CASSIGTGTSGYTF.

This CDR3 is CATREGGDTEAFF. DNA of the CDR3: TGTGCCACCCGGGAAGGTGGGGACACTGAAGCTTTCTTT. V is TRBV10-3 and J is TRBJ1-1; D remains unclear. The CDR3 loop spans 13 amino acids. The germline V gene encodes CDR1 ENHRY and CDR2 SYGVKD. The V end was cut by 10 bases, the J end by 3 bases, with 15 bases between.

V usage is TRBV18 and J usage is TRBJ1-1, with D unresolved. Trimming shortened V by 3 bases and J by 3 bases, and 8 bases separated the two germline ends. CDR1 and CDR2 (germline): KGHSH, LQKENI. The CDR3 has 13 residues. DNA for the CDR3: TGTGCCAGCTCACCCCGACGGGACACTGAAGCTTTCTTT. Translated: CASSPRRDTEAFF.

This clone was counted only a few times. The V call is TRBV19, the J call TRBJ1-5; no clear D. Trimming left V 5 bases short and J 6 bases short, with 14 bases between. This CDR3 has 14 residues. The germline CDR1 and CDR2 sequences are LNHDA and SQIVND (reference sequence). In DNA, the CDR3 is TGTGCCAGTAGTTGGCTCGCCCCTGTTCAGCCCCAGCATTTT. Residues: CASSWLAPVQPQHF.

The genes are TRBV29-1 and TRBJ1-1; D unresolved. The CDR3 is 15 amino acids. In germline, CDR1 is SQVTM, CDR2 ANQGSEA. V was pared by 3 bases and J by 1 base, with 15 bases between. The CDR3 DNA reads TGCAGCGTTGACTTAACCCGTCGGGAGAACACTGAAGCTTTCTTT. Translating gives CSVDLTRRENTEAFF.